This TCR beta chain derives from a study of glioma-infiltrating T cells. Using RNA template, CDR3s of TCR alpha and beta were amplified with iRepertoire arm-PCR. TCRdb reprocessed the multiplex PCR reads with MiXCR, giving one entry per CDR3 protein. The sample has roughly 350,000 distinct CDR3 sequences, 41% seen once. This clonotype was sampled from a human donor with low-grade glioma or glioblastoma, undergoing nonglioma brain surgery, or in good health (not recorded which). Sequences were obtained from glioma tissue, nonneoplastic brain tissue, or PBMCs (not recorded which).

The CDR3 DNA reads as TGTGCCAGCAGCTTTGGACGTACTAATGAAAAACTGTTTTTT. This gives the protein CASSFGRTNEKLFF. The chain has TRBV27 and TRBJ1-4; D remains ambiguous. This CDR3 is built from 14 residues. V was cut by 6 bases and J by 2 bases, with 10 bases left in between. From germline, CDR1 is MNHEY and CDR2 SMNVEV (reference sequence). Drawing the rest from reference TRBV27 and TRBJ1-4, the complete variable domain is EAQVTQNPRYLITVTGKKLTVTCSQNMNHEYMSWYRQDPGLGLRQIYYSMNVEVTDKGDVPEGYKVSRKEKRNFPLILESPSPNQTSLYFCASSFGRTNEKLFFGSGTQLSVL.